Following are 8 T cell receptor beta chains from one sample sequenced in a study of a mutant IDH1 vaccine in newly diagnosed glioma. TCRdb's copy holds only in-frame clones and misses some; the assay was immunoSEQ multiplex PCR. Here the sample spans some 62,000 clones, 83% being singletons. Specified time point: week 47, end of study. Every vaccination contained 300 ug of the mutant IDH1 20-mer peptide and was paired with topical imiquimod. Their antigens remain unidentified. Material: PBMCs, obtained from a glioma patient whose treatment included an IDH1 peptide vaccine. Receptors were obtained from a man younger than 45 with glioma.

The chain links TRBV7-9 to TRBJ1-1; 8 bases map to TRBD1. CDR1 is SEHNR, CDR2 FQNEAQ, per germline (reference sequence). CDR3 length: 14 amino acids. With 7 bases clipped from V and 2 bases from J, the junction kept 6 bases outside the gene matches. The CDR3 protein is CASNPRGLNTEAFF. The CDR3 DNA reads TGTGCCAGCAACCCCAGGGGGCTTAACACTGAAGCTTTCTTT.

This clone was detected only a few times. The CDR3, as DNA: TGCGCCAGCAGCCAAGTGGGGGTCTATGGCTACACCTTC. Protein: CASSQVGVYGYTF. The chain joins TRBV4-1 to TRBJ1-2; the D gene is possibly TRBD1 (5 bases). V was clipped by 1 base and J by 4 bases, with 7 bases between them. The CDR3 runs to 13 residues. Germline CDR1 MGHRA, CDR2 YSYEKL.

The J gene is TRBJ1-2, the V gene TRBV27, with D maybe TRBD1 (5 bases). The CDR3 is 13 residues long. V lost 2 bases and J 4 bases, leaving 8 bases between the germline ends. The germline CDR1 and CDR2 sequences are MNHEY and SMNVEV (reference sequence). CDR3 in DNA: TGTGCCAGCAGTTTAAAGGGGTTCTATGGCTACACCTTC. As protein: CASSLKGFYGYTF.

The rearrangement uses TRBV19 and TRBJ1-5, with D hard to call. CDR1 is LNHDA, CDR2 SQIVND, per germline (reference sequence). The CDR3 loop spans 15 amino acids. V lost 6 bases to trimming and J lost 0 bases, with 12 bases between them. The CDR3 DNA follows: TGTGCCAGTAGCTGGATTCTTTATAGCAATCAGCCCCAGCATTTT. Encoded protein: CASSWILYSNQPQHF.

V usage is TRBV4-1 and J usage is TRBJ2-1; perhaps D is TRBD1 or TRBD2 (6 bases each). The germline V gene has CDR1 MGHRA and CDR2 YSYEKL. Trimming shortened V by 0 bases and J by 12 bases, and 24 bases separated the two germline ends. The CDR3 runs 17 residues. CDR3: CASSQEWDVGGPLGQFF. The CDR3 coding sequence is TGCGCCAGCAGCCAAGAATGGGACGTTGGGGGGCCGTTAGGGCAGTTCTTC.

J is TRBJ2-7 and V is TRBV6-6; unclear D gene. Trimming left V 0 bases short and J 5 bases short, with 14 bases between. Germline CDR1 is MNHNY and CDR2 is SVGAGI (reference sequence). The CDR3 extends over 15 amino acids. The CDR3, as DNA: TGTGCCAGCAGTTACTCGGACGGCTCGGGCGACGAGCAGTACTTC. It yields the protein CASSYSDGSGDEQYF.

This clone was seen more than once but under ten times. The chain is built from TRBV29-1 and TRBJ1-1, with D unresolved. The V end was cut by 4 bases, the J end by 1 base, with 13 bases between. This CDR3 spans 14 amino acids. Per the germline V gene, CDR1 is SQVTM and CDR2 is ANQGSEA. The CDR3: CSVGGEPQNTEAFF. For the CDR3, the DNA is TGCAGCGTTGGCGGGGAGCCCCAGAACACTGAAGCTTTCTTT.

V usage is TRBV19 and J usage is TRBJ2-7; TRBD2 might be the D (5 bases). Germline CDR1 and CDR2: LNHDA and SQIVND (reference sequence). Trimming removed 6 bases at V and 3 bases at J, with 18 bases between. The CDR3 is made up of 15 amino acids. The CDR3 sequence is CASRHLEGVNYEQYF. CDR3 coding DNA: TGTGCCAGTAGACATCTCGAGGGAGTTAACTACGAGCAGTACTTC. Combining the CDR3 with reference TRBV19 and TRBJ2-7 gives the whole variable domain DGGITQSPKYLFRKEGQNVTLSCEQNLNHDAMYWYRQDPGQGLRLIYYSQIVNDFQKGDIAEGYSVSREKKESFPLTVTSAQKNPTAFYLCASRHLEGVNYEQYFGPGTRLTVT.